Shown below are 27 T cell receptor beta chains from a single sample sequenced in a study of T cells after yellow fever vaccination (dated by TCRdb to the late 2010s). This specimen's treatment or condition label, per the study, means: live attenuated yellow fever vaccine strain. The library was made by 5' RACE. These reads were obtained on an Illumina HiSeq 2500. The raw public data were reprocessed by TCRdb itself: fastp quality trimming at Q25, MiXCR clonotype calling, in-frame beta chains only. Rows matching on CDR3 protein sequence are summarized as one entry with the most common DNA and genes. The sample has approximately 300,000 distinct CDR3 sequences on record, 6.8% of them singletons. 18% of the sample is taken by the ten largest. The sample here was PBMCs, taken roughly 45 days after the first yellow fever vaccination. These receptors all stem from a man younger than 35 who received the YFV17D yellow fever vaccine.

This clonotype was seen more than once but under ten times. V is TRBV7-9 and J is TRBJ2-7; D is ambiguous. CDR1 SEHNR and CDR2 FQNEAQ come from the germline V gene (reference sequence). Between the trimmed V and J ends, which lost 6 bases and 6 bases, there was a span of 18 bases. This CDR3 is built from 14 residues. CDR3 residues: CASRPPVWGSEQYF. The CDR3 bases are TGTGCCAGCAGACCCCCGGTCTGGGGATCCGAGCAGTACTTC.

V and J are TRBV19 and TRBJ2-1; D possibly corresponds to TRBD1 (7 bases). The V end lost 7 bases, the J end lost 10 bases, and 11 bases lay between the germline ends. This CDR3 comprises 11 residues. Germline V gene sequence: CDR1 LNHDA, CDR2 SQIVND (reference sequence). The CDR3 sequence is CASTGGGEQFF. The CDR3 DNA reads TGTGCCAGTACAGGGGGAGGAGAGCAGTTCTTC.

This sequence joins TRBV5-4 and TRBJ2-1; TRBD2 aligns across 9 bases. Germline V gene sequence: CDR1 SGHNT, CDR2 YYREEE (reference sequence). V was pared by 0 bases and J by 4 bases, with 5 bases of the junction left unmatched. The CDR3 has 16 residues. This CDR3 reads CASSLEGGGAYNEQFF. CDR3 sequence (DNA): TGTGCCAGCAGCTTGGAAGGCGGGGGGGCTTACAATGAGCAGTTCTTC.

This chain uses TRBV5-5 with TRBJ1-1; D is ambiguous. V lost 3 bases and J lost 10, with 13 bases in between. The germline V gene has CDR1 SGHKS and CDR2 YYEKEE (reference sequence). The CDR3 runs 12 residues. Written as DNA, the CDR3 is TGTGCCAGCAGCTGGGCATCCACGGGAGCTTTCTTT. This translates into CASSWASTGAFF.

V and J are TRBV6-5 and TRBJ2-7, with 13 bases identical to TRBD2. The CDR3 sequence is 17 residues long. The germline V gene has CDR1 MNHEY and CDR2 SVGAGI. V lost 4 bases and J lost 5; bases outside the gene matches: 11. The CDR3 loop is CASSFTLTSGGFHEQYV. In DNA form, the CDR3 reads TGTGCCAGCAGTTTTACACTGACTAGCGGGGGGTTCCACGAGCAGTACGTC.

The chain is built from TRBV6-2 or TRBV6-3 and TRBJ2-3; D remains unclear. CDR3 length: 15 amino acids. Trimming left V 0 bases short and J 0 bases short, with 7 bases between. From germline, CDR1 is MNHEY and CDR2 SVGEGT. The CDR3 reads CASSYSSVSTDTQYF. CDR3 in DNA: TGTGCCAGCAGTTACTCGTCTGTGAGCACAGATACGCAGTATTTT.

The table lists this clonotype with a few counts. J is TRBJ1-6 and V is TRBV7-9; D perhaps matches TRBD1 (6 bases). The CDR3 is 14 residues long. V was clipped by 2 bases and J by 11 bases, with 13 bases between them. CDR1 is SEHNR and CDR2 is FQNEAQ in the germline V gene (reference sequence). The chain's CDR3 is CASSLTTGLAPLHF. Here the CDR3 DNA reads TGTGCCAGCAGCTTAACCACAGGGCTAGCACCCCTCCACTTT.

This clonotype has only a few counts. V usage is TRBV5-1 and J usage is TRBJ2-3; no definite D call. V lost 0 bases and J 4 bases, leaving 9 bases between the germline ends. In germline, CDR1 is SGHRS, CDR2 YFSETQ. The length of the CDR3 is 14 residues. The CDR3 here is CASSLGADPDTQYF. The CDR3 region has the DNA TGCGCCAGCAGCTTGGGAGCAGACCCAGATACGCAGTATTTT.

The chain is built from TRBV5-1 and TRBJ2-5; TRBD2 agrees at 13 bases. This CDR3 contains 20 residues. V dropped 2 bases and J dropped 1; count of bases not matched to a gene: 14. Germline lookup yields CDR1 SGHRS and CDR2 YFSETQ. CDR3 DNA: TGCGCCAGCAGCTTCCTTACTGCGGGACTAGCGGGGACCTTCCAAGAGACCCAGTACTTC. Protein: CASSFLTAGLAGTFQETQYF.

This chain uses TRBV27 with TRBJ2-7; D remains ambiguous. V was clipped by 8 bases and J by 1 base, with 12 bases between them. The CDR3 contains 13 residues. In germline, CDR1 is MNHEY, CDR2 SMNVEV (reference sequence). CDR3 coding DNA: TGTGCCAGCCGCCCGTTGGGATCCTACGAGCAGTACTTC. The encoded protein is CASRPLGSYEQYF.

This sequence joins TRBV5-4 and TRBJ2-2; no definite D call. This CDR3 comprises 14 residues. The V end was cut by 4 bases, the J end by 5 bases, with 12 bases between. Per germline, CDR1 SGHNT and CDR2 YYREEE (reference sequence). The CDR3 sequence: CASSPLTVTGELFF. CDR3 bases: TGTGCCAGCAGCCCGCTGACTGTGACCGGGGAGCTGTTTTTT.

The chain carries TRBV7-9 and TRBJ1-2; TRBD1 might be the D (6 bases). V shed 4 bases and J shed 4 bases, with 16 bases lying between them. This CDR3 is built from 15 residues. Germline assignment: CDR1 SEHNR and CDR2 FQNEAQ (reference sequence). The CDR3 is CASSSGGWAVYGYTF. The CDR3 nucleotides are TGTGCCAGCAGCTCGGGGGGCTGGGCAGTCTATGGCTACACCTTC.

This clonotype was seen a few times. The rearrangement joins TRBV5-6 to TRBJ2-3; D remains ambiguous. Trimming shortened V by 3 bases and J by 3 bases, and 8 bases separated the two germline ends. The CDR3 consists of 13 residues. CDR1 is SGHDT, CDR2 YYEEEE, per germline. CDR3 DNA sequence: TGTGCCAGCAGCTCCGACATTACAGATACGCAGTATTTT. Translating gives CASSSDITDTQYF.

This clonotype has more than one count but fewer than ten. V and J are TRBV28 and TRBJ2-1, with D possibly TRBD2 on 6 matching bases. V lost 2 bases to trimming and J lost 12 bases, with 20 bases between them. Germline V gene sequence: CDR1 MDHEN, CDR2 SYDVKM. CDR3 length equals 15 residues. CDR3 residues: CASSLGFSRRATQFF. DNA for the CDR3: TGTGCCAGCAGTTTAGGTTTTAGTAGGAGGGCGACGCAGTTCTTC.

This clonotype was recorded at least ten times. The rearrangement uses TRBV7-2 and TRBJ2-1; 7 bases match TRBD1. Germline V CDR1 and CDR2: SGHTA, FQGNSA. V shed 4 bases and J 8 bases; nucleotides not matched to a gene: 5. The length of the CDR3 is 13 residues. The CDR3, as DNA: TGTGCCAGCAGCTCAGACAGGGACGATGAGCAGTTCTTC. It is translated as CASSSDRDDEQFF.

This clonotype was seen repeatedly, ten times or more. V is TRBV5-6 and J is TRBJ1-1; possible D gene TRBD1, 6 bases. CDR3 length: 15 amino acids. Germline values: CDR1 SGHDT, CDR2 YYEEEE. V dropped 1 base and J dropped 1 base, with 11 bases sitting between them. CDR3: CASSLWGATNTEAFF. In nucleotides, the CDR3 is TGTGCCAGCAGCTTGTGGGGGGCCACGAACACTGAAGCTTTCTTT.

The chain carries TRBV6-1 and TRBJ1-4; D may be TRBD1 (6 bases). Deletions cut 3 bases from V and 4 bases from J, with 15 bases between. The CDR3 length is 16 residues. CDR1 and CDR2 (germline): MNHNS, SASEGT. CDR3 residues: CASSDEQGLGNEKLFF. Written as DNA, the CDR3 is TGTGCCAGCAGTGACGAACAGGGACTTGGTAATGAAAAACTGTTTTTT.

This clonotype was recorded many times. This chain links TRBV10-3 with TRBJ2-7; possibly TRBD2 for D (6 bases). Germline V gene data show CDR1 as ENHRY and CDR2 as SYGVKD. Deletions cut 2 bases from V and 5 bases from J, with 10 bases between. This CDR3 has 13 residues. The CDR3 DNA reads TGTGCCATCAGTGAGGGAGGGTTCAACGAGCAGTACGTC. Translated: CAISEGGFNEQYV.

CDR3 protein: CAWSAPDRSYGYGYTF. The DNA of the CDR3 is TGTGCCTGGAGTGCCCCCGACAGGTCGTACGGCTATGGCTACACCTTC. This chain links TRBV30 with TRBJ1-2; TRBD1 is a possible D gene (6 bases). Per the germline V gene, CDR1 is GTSNPN and CDR2 is SVGIG (reference sequence). The CDR3 contains 16 residues. Trimming cost V 1 base and J 4 bases, with 19 bases left between them.

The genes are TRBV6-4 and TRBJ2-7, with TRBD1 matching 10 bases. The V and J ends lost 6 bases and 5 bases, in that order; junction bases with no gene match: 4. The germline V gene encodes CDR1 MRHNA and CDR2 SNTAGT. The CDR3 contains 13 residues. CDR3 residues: CASSAGQGDEQYV. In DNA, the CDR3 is TGTGCCAGCAGCGCCGGACAGGGGGACGAGCAGTACGTC.

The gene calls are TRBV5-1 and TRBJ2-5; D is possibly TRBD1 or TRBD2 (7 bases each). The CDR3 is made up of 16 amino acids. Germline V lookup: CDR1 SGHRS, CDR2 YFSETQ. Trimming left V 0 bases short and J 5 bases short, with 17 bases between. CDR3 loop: CASSLAPAGGDETQYF. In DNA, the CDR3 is TGCGCCAGCAGCTTGGCCCCCGCAGGGGGGGACGAGACCCAGTACTTC.

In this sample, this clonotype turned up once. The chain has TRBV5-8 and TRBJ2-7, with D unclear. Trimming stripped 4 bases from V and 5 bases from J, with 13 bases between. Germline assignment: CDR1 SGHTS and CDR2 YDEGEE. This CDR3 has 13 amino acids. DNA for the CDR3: TGTGCCAGCAGCCCCGGGCTCATCGACGAGCAGTACGTC. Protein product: CASSPGLIDEQYV.

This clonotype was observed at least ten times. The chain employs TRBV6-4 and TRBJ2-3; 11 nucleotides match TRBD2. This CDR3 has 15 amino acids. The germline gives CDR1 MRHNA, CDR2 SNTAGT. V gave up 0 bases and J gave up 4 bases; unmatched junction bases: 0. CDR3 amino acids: CASSDSSGGADTQYF. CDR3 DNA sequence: TGTGCCAGCAGTGACTCTAGCGGGGGGGCAGATACGCAGTATTTT.

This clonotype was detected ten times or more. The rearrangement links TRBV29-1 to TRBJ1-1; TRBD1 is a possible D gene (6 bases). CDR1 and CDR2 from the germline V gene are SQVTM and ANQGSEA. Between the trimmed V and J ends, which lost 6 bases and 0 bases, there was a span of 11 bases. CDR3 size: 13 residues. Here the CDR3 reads CSVQGQLNTEAFF. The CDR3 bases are TGCAGCGTCCAAGGACAGTTGAACACTGAAGCTTTCTTT.

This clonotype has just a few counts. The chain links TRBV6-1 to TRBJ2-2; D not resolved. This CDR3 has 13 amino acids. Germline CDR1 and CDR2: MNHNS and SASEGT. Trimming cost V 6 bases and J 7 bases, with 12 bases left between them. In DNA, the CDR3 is TGTGCCAGCAGGTCAACAATGAGCGGGGAGCTGTTTTTT. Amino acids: CASRSTMSGELFF.

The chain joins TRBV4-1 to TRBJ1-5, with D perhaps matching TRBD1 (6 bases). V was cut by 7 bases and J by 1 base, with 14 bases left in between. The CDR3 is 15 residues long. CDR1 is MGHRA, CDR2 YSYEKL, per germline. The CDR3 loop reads CASKDTGTSNQPQHF. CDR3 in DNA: TGCGCCAGCAAAGATACAGGGACCAGCAATCAGCCCCAGCATTTT.

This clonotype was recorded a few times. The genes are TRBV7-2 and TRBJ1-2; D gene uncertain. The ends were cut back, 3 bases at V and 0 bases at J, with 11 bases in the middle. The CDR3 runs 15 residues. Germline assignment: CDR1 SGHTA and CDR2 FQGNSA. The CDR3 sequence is CASSFMAGANYGYTF. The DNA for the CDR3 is TGTGCCAGCAGCTTTATGGCTGGGGCTAACTATGGCTACACCTTC.